The rows below give T cell receptor beta chains drawn from one sample of a study of blood T cell repertoires in COVID-19. Clones were read by immunoSEQ multiplex PCR, and TCRdb kept only the in-frame ones, dropping some. The sample contains about 120,000 clones, around four fifths of which appear only once. The sequenced material came from peripheral blood. These receptors were obtained from a man between 60 and 70 years old with active or convalescent COVID-19. Each CDR3 is given with its conserved first and last residue. Each record gives: V gene, J gene, D gene, CDR3 protein, CDR3 DNA. D genes are given only for firm matches.

v_call: TRBV6-1; j_call: TRBJ2-1; d_call: TRBD2; cdr3_aa: CASSEGTGGRGEFF; cdr3_nt: TGTGCCAGCAGTGAAGGGACGGGAGGGCGTGGGGAATTCTTC
v_call: TRBV7-7; j_call: TRBJ2-1; d_call: -; cdr3_aa: CASSLGAGLINEQFF; cdr3_nt: TGTGCCAGCAGCTTAGGGGCCGGACTAATTAATGAGCAGTTCTTC
v_call: TRBV28; j_call: TRBJ2-1; d_call: -; cdr3_aa: CASSSLRREQFF; cdr3_nt: TGTGCCAGCAGCTCATTGCGGCGGGAGCAGTTCTTC
v_call: TRBV4-2; j_call: TRBJ1-2; d_call: TRBD1; cdr3_aa: CASSQGGTGDGYTF; cdr3_nt: TGTGCCAGCAGCCAAGGTGGCACAGGGGATGGCTACACCTTC
v_call: TRBV14; j_call: TRBJ2-2; d_call: TRBD1; cdr3_aa: CASTLSRRQGTGELFF; cdr3_nt: TGTGCCAGCACCCTAAGTCGAAGACAGGGGACCGGGGAGCTGTTTTTT
v_call: TRBV3-1/TRBV3-2; j_call: TRBJ1-6; d_call: -; cdr3_aa: CASSQDISPLHF; cdr3_nt: TGTGCCAGCAGCCAAGATATTTCACCCCTCCACTTT
v_call: TRBV9; j_call: TRBJ2-1; d_call: TRBD2; cdr3_aa: CASSVAAASGFYNEQFF; cdr3_nt: TGTGCCAGCAGCGTAGCTGCGGCTAGCGGGTTCTACAATGAGCAGTTCTTC
v_call: TRBV2; j_call: TRBJ1-2; d_call: -; cdr3_aa: CASSETDDGYTF; cdr3_nt: TGTGCCAGCAGTGAGACAGATGATGGCTACACCTTC
v_call: TRBV18; j_call: TRBJ1-1; d_call: -; cdr3_aa: CASSPNKNTEAFF; cdr3_nt: TGTGCCAGCTCACCCAACAAGAACACTGAAGCTTTCTTT
v_call: TRBV28; j_call: TRBJ2-6; d_call: -; cdr3_aa: CARKPTRSGANVLTF; cdr3_nt: TGTGCCAGGAAACCTACGCGGTCTGGGGCCAACGTCCTGACTTTC
v_call: TRBV30; j_call: TRBJ1-3; d_call: -; cdr3_aa: CAWSGSMRAGNTIYF; cdr3_nt: TGTGCCTGGAGTGGGTCGATGAGGGCTGGAAACACCATATATTTT